A single sample gave rise to the 29 T cell receptor beta chains below, sequenced in a study of shared clonotypes between healthy human individuals. Only in-frame clones appear in the TCRdb table, and some are missing; sequencing was by immunoSEQ multiplex PCR. The sample contains 1.5 million to 2.5 million clones, around 96% of which appear only once. CD45RO-negative cells were positively selected for CCR7, leaving out terminally differentiated effector memory CD45RA+ cells. Sequencing input: naive CD8+ T cells sorted from blood. These receptors originate from a man in his late teens or twenties in good health.

This clone was recorded only once. The J gene is TRBJ2-4, the V gene TRBV9; perhaps D is TRBD1 or TRBD2 (6 bases each). V was cut by 7 bases and J by 12 bases, with 14 bases left in between. This CDR3 comprises 11 residues. Germline V lookup: CDR1 SGDLS, CDR2 YYNGEE. CDR3 bases: TGTGCCAGCGGAGGGGGAGCTCGTCAGTACTTC. Translation gives CASGGGARQYF. The complete variable domain, with remaining parts taken from reference TRBV9 and TRBJ2-4, reads DSGVTQTPKHLITATGQRVTLRCSPRSGDLSVYWYQQSLDQGLQFLIQYYNGEERAKGNILERFSAQQFPDLHSELNLSSLELGDSALYFCASGGGARQYFGAGTRLSVL.

Of note for this clone: This sample also contains other DNA sequences that code for the same CDR3. This rearrangement joins TRBV5-8 to TRBJ2-7, with 8 nucleotides matching TRBD1. Looked up from germline, CDR1 is SGHTS and CDR2 is YDEGEE. This CDR3 contains 13 residues. V lost 4 bases and J lost 2; bases outside the gene matches: 2. CDR3 DNA sequence: TGTGCCAGCAGCCTGACAGGGGCCTACGAGCAGTACTTC. Translation: CASSLTGAYEQYF.

This clone was observed a single time. The chain is built from TRBV30 and TRBJ1-2; D gene uncertain. With 1 base removed from V and 4 bases from J, the gap between germline ends came to 10 bases. The V gene's germline CDR1 is GTSNPN and CDR2 SVGIG (reference sequence). The CDR3 extends over 13 amino acids. CDR3 DNA: TGTGCCTGGAGTGGTGGCGCAGGCTATGGCTACACCTTC. Protein: CAWSGGAGYGYTF.

A remark on this clone: A read error may produce the germline difference seen at one junction end. The V and J genes are TRBV7-7 and TRBJ2-2; 7 positions match TRBD2. This CDR3 has 17 residues. Germline CDR1 SSHAT, CDR2 FNYEAQ (reference sequence). CDR3 protein: CASSLGLQAGITGELFF. In nucleotides, the CDR3 is TGTGCTAGCAGCTTAGGGTTGCAAGCGGGGATCACCGGGGAGCTGTTTTTT. Looking up the rest from reference TRBV7-7 and TRBJ2-2 gives the full variable domain: GAGVSQSPRYKVTKRGQDVTLRCDPISSHATLYWYQQALGQGPEFLTYFNYEAQPDKSGLPSDRFSAERPEGSISTLTIQRTEQRDSAMYRCASSLGLQAGITGELFFGEGSRLTVL.

The CDR3 loop reads CASRETGAATGELFF. CDR3 in DNA: TGTGCCAGCAGGGAGACAGGGGCTGCGACCGGGGAGCTGTTTTTT. J is TRBJ2-2 and V is TRBV11-2; 8 nucleotides line up with TRBD1. The CDR3 has 15 amino acids. Germline assignment: CDR1 SGHAT and CDR2 FQNNGV. J lost 5 bases, V lost 6 bases, and 8 bases had no gene match.

The chain carries TRBV7-8 and TRBJ2-7; possible D gene TRBD2, 6 bases. Germline loops: CDR1 SGHVS, CDR2 FQNEAQ. CDR3 length equals 14 residues. V was clipped by 5 bases and J by 4 bases, with 15 bases between them. The CDR3: CASSHAGTGYEQYF. In nucleotides, the CDR3 is TGTGCCAGCAGCCATGCCGGGACTGGGTACGAGCAGTACTTC.

This chain joins TRBV4-1 and TRBJ2-7; no clear D. This CDR3 spans 12 amino acids. V lost 5 bases, J lost 2 bases, and 7 bases lay in between. Germline V gene lookup returns CDR1 MGHRA and CDR2 YSYEKL. The CDR3 DNA sequence: TGCGCCAGCAGCGAAACAGCCTACGAGCAGTACTTC. Its translation is CASSETAYEQYF.

This clone was seen only once. The V gene is TRBV27, the J gene TRBJ2-3, with TRBD1 identical over 10 bases. Germline values: CDR1 MNHEY, CDR2 SMNVEV (reference sequence). CDR3 length equals 14 residues. V dropped 8 bases and J dropped 2; count of bases not matched to a gene: 4. The DNA of the CDR3 is TGTGCCAGCGGACAGGGGGATCCCACAGATACGCAGTATTTT. Translating gives CASGQGDPTDTQYF.

V gene TRBV4-1 combines with J gene TRBJ2-1, with unresolved D. CDR3 length equals 12 residues. Germline V gene data show CDR1 as MGHRA and CDR2 as YSYEKL. The V and J ends lost 3 bases and 7 bases respectively, with 7 bases between them. This CDR3 reads CASSHDGNEQFF. In DNA, the CDR3 is TGCGCCAGCAGCCACGATGGAAATGAGCAGTTCTTC.

The genes are TRBV7-3 and TRBJ2-1; no definite D call. There are 14 residues in the CDR3. CDR1 SGHTA and CDR2 FQGTGA come from the germline V gene. The ends were cut back, 5 bases at V and 0 bases at J, with 8 bases in the middle. The CDR3: CASSPASSYNEQFF. Here the CDR3 DNA reads TGTGCCAGCAGCCCGGCTAGCTCCTACAATGAGCAGTTCTTC. The full variable domain, in which reference TRBV7-3 and TRBJ2-1 provide the parts outside the CDR3, is GAGVSQTPSNKVTEKGKYVELRCDPISGHTALYWYRQSLGQGPEFLIYFQGTGAADDSGLPNDRFFAVRPEGSVSTLKIQRTERGDSAVYLCASSPASSYNEQFFGPGTRLTVL.

The rearrangement joins TRBV28 to TRBJ2-7; D ambiguous. Germline V gene lookup returns CDR1 MDHEN and CDR2 SYDVKM. Trimming cost V 5 bases and J 2 bases, with 16 bases left between them. This CDR3 comprises 15 residues. This CDR3 reads CASSPDAITTYEQYF. The CDR3 DNA follows: TGTGCCAGCAGTCCGGACGCGATAACAACCTACGAGCAGTACTTC.

The chain employs TRBV6-5 and TRBJ2-1; no clear D gene. Germline V gene lookup returns CDR1 MNHEY and CDR2 SVGAGI. Trimming took off 1 base at V and 10 bases at J, with 11 bases between the two ends. The CDR3 consists of 13 residues. The CDR3 here is CASSYFGPGEQFF. CDR3 DNA: TGTGCCAGCAGTTACTTTGGGCCTGGGGAGCAGTTCTTC.

This chain uses TRBV19 with TRBJ1-1; no reliable D call. CDR1 LNHDA and CDR2 SQIVND come from the germline V gene (reference sequence). The CDR3 is 16 amino acids. V was shortened by 7 bases and J by 0 bases, with 18 bases between the two germline ends. The CDR3 DNA sequence: TGTGCCAGTATGGGCTTCCAGGAGTCGATGAACACTGAAGCTTTCTTT. Translation gives CASMGFQESMNTEAFF.

The rearrangement uses TRBV5-6 and TRBJ2-7, with D tentatively TRBD1 or TRBD2 (5 bases each). The CDR3 runs 14 residues. The germline V gene encodes CDR1 SGHDT and CDR2 YYEEEE. V was clipped by 7 bases and J by 3 bases, with 17 bases between them. CDR3 nucleotides: TGTGCCAGCGGCCTGGGACCAAAAGTCTACGAGCAGTACTTC. Amino acids: CASGLGPKVYEQYF.

J is TRBJ2-7 and V is TRBV7-8, with TRBD1 matching over 7 bases. V trimming: 5 bases; J trimming: 0 bases; junction bases outside the gene matches: 10. The CDR3 sequence is 16 residues long. The germline gives CDR1 SGHVS, CDR2 FQNEAQ. CDR3 nucleotide sequence: TGTGCCAGCAGCGAAACCACAGGGGCCAGCTCCTACGAGCAGTACTTC. It encodes CASSETTGASSYEQYF.

V usage is TRBV7-6 and J usage is TRBJ2-7; D unresolved. Trimming removed 0 bases from V and 6 bases from J, with 9 bases in between. The CDR3 covers 13 residues. Germline-derived CDR1 and CDR2 are SGHVS and FNYEAQ. The CDR3 coding sequence is TGTGCCAGCAGCTTAGCGGGGTACGGCGAGCAGTACTTC. It codes for CASSLAGYGEQYF.

Only one count was recorded for this clone. The chain joins TRBV5-6 to TRBJ2-1; perhaps TRBD1 as D (6 bases). V was clipped by 4 bases and J by 4 bases, with 9 bases between them. Germline CDR1 SGHDT, CDR2 YYEEEE. The CDR3 runs to 13 residues. The CDR3: CASSGQNYNEQFF. For the CDR3, the DNA is TGTGCCAGCAGCGGACAGAATTACAATGAGCAGTTCTTC.

CDR3 amino acids: CASSPRGSPGQSTDTQYF. The CDR3 nucleotides read TGTGCCAGCAGCCCCCGGGGCTCCCCGGGACAGAGCACAGATACGCAGTATTTT. The chain combines TRBV7-9 with TRBJ2-3, with 7 bases fitting TRBD1. V was clipped by 5 bases and J by 0 bases; unmatched bases: 14. The CDR3 has 18 residues. CDR1 SEHNR and CDR2 FQNEAQ come from the germline V gene (reference sequence).

V is TRBV27 and J is TRBJ2-5; the match to TRBD2 covers 9 bases. The CDR3 has 14 amino acids. Losses at the gene ends were 5 bases for V and 3 bases for J; bases not matched to a gene: 4. Germline loops: CDR1 MNHEY, CDR2 SMNVEV (reference sequence). The CDR3 protein is CASSRGLAKETQYF. The CDR3 DNA follows: TGTGCCAGCAGTCGGGGACTAGCTAAAGAGACCCAGTACTTC.

Comments on this clone: Other nucleotide sequences in the sample specify the same CDR3. This chain links TRBV6-5 with TRBJ2-7; 8 bases map to TRBD2. CDR1 is MNHEY, CDR2 SVGAGI, per germline. CDR3 length: 13 amino acids. The V and J ends lost 6 bases and 3 bases, in that order; junction bases with no gene match: 4. Written as DNA, the CDR3 is TGTGCCAGCAGCCCGGGACTAGGCTACGAGCAGTACTTC. It is translated as CASSPGLGYEQYF.

The chain has TRBV30 and TRBJ2-7; 8 nucleotides line up with TRBD2. CDR1 and CDR2 (germline): GTSNPN, SVGIG (reference sequence). The V segment lost 2 bases and the J segment 3 bases; nucleotides outside the gene matches: 6. The CDR3 runs 14 residues. This CDR3 is CAWSFGTRGYEQYF. The CDR3 DNA reads as TGTGCCTGGAGTTTTGGGACTAGAGGCTACGAGCAGTACTTC.

A note on this clone: The same CDR3 also results from other DNA sequences found in this sample. The chain links TRBV9 to TRBJ2-7; D may be TRBD1 or TRBD2 (6 bases each). CDR3 length: 15 residues. The V end was cut by 0 bases, the J end by 2 bases, with 12 bases between. The germline V gene encodes CDR1 SGDLS and CDR2 YYNGEE. In nucleotides, the CDR3 is TGTGCCAGCAGCGTAGCTCCGGGGGCGACCTACGAGCAGTACTTC. Its translation: CASSVAPGATYEQYF.

This clone was observed once. The chain has TRBV5-6 and TRBJ2-1; 7 positions match TRBD2. The CDR3 length is 15 residues. Germline V gene sequence: CDR1 SGHDT, CDR2 YYEEEE. J was trimmed by 6 bases and V by 1 base; bases with no gene match: 7. The CDR3 protein is CASSLFGGSPNEQFF. CDR3 bases: TGTGCCAGCAGCTTGTTCGGGGGGAGCCCCAATGAGCAGTTCTTC.

This clone was found once. This chain joins TRBV2 and TRBJ2-7; a weak D match, TRBD2 (6 bases). Germline CDR1 SNHLY, CDR2 FYNNEI. The ends were cut back, 7 bases at V and 3 bases at J, with 16 bases in the middle. The CDR3 extends over 14 amino acids. CDR3 in DNA: TGTGCCAGCACCGGGGGACTCGCCCACTACGAGCAGTACTTC. Protein product: CASTGGLAHYEQYF. Together with reference TRBV2 and TRBJ2-7, the CDR3 gives the full variable domain: EPEVTQTPSHQVTQMGQEVILRCVPISNHLYFYWYRQILGQKVEFLVSFYNNEISEKSEIFDDQFSVERPDGSNFTLKIRSTKLEDSAMYFCASTGGLAHYEQYFGPGTRLTVT.

V and J are TRBV7-9 and TRBJ2-1; TRBD1 aligns across 10 bases. The germline gives CDR1 SEHNR, CDR2 FQNEAQ (reference sequence). Unmatched junction bases numbered 3, after V lost 5 bases and J lost 2 bases. The CDR3 has 15 residues. CDR3 sequence reads: CASSDGTGAYNEQFF. The CDR3 region has the DNA TGTGCCAGCAGCGACGGGACAGGGGCCTACAATGAGCAGTTCTTC.

The chain recombines TRBV12-2 with TRBJ2-3; the listed D gene, TRBD1, was not tested against the DNA. TRBV12-2 is designated a pseudogene. The CDR3 contains 17 residues. The CDR3 protein is CASRLAQGGTGTDTQYF. The CDR3 DNA reads TGTGCAAGTCGCTTAGCGCAGGGGGGCACCGGCACAGATACGCAGTATTTT.

CDR3 sequence reads: CASSPETGETEAFF. The CDR3 bases are TGTGCCAGCAGCCCTGAGACAGGGGAGACTGAAGCTTTCTTT. V usage is TRBV6-5 and J usage is TRBJ1-1; 8 bases line up with TRBD1. Per germline, CDR1 MNHEY and CDR2 SVGAGI. Trimming cost V 6 bases and J 5 bases; bases outside gene matches: 8. CDR3 length: 14 amino acids.

This clone was counted once. This sample includes further DNA sequences coding for the same CDR3. This rearrangement joins TRBV9 to TRBJ2-7, with 9 bases lining up with TRBD2. The CDR3 consists of 14 residues. V shed 4 bases, J shed 3 bases, and the junction held 5 bases outside the gene matches. The germline V gene encodes CDR1 SGDLS and CDR2 YYNGEE. The CDR3 DNA reads as TGTGCCAGCAGCATGGGACTAGCAGGCTACGAGCAGTACTTC. Residues: CASSMGLAGYEQYF.

V usage is TRBV7-8 and J usage is TRBJ1-1; no reliable D call. The germline CDR1 and CDR2 sequences are SGHVS and FQNEAQ. Trimming removed 5 bases at V and 2 bases at J, with 12 bases between. This CDR3 contains 14 residues. This CDR3 reads CASSRGPRNTEAFF. CDR3 DNA sequence: TGTGCCAGCAGCCGAGGTCCGCGTAACACTGAAGCTTTCTTT.